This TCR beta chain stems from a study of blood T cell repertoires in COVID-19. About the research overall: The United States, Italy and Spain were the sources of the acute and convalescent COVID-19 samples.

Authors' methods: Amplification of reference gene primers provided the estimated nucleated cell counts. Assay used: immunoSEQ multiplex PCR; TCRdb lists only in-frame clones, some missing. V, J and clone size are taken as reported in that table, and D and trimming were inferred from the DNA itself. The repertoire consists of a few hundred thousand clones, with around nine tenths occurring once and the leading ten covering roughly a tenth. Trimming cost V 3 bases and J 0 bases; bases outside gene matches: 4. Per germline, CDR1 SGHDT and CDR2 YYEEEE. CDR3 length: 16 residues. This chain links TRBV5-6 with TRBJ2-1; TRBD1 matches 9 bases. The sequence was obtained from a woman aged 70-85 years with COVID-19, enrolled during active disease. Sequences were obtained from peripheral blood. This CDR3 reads CASSYTTGGSYNEQFF. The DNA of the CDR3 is TGTGCCAGCAGCTATACGACAGGGGGCTCCTACAATGAGCAGTTCTTC. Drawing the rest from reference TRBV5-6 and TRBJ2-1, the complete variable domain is DAGVTQSPTHLIKTRGQQVTLRCSPKSGHDTVSWYQQALGQGPQFIFQYYEEEERQRGNFPDRFSGHQFPNYSSELNVNALLLGDSALYLCASSYTTGGSYNEQFFGPGTRLTVL.